Detailed here is one T cell receptor (beta chain). Its antigen is currently unknown. This record belongs to a study of T cell responses to AZD1222 COVID-19 vaccine. Study findings and constraints: No repertoire was sampled before or during the peak T cell response, only after it. Females made up more of the donors, who were largely white British, and clonal diversity may have come out too low.

Sequencing used immunoSEQ multiplex PCR; TCRdb keeps in-frame clones, though not all of them. Of 140,000 to 150,000 clones detected, 80% to 95% appear once; the ten largest clones hold approximately 1.7%. V dropped 4 bases and J dropped 2; count of bases not matched to a gene: 10. Germline CDR1 and CDR2: SGHRS and YFSETQ. This CDR3 region has 16 residues. Sequenced material: peripheral blood, taken on day 0 of AZD1222 vaccination. This TCR was recovered from an adult in good health. The J gene is TRBJ2-7, the V gene TRBV5-1, with 9 bases that match TRBD1. The CDR3 is CASSTGGLRLPYEQYF. CDR3 bases: TGCGCCAGCAGCACAGGGGGCTTAAGGCTACCCTACGAGCAGTACTTC.